The count of the clone carrying this T cell receptor beta chain is one. What it binds is not known. The data derive from a study of cytomegalovirus exposure and HLA in healthy donors. Study-level findings and limits: Highest at DRB1 and lowest at HLA-C, TCR association rates differed among HLA loci in a later analysis.

The PCR employed 60 Vbeta primers together with 13 Jbeta primers. Measured with immunoSEQ multiplex PCR; TCRdb has only the in-frame clones, and not every one. The data hold about 120,000 clones, with 81% observed a single time. V was pared by 1 base and J by 2 bases, with 7 bases between. This CDR3 has 13 amino acids. Germline V gene data show CDR1 as GTSNPN and CDR2 as SVGIG (reference sequence). The material sequenced was PBMCs. The V call is TRBV30, the J call TRBJ2-3; D unresolved. This TCR derives from a man aged 35 to 55 in good health and CMV-seronegative. CDR3 region: CAWSGYHTDTQYF. The DNA for the CDR3 is TGTGCCTGGAGTGGCTACCACACAGATACGCAGTATTTT.